This TCR beta chain comes out of a study of cytomegalovirus exposure and HLA in healthy donors. Findings and limits, study-wide: As a later analysis revealed, the rate of TCR association differed by HLA locus, with DRB1 most and HLA-C fewest. Several of the most significant clusters appeared linked to common viral pathogens, based on a later analysis. In a later analysis, a genetic analysis reported fewer productive-TCR N-insertions in an Asian-associated ancestry cluster than the cohort average.

Primers for the PCR totalled 60 Vbeta and 13 Jbeta. Clones were sequenced by immunoSEQ multiplex PCR, and TCRdb holds only the in-frame ones, with some missing. The sample shows 90,000 to 120,000 clones, about 77% of them seen only once. This CDR3 contains 16 residues. Notes on this clone: The antigen is unknown.

The specimen sequenced was PBMCs. This clonotype originated in a woman aged 50 to 60 in good health and CMV-seropositive. The gene calls are TRBV21-1 and TRBJ1-2; TRBD1, as called in the table, went unchecked against the DNA. TRBV21-1 is a recognized pseudogene. The CDR3 DNA reads TGTGCCAGCAGCAAAACGGCTCGAAGGACAGGCGGAGGCTACACCTTC. It translates to CASSKTARRTGGGYTF.